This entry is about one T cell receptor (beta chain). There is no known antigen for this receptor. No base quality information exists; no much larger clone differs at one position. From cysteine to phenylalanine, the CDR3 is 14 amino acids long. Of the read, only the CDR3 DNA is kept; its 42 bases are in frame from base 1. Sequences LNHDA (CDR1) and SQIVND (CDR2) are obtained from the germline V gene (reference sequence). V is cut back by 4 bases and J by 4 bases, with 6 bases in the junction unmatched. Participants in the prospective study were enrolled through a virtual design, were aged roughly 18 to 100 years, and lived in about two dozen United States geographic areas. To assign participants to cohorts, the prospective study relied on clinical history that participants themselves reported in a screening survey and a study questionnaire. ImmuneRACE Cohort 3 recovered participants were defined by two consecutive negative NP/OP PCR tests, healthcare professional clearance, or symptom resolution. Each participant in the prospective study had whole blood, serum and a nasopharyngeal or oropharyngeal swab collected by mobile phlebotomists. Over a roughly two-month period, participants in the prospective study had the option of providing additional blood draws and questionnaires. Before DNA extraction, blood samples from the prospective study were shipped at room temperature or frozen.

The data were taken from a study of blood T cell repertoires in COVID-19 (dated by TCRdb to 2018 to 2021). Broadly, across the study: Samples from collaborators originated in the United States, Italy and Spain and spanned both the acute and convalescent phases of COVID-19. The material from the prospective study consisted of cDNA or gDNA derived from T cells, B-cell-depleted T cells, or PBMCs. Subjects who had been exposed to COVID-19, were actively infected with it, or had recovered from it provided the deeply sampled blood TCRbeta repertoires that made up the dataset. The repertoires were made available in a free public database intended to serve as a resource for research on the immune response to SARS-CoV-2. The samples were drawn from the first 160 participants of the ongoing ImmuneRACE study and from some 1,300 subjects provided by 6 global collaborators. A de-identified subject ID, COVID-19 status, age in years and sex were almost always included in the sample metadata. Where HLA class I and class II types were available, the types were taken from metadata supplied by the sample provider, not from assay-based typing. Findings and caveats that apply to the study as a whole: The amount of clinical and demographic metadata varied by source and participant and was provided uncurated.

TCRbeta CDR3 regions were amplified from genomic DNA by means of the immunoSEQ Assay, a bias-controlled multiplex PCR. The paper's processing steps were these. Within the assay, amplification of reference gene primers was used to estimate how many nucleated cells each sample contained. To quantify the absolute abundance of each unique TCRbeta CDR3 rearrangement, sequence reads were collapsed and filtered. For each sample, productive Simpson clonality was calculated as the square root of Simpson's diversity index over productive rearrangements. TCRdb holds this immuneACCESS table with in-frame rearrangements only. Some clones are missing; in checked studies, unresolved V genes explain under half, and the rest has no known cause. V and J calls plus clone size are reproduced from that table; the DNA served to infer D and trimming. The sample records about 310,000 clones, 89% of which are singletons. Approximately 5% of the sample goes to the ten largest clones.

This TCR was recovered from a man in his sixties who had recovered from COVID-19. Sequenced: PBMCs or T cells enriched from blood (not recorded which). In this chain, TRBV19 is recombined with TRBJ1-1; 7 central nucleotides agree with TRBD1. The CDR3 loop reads CASSTDRVGTEAFF. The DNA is TGTGCCAGTAGTACAGACAGGGTGGGCACTGAAGCTTTCTTT.